The 3 T cell receptor beta chains listed next were all sequenced from one sample in a study of CD8 T cells in Susac syndrome. Random hexamers were used to reverse transcribe the RNA input (about 0.45 to 1 ug). TCRdb re-derived calls from the immunoSEQ multiplex PCR reads in MiXCR, one entry per CDR3 protein. The sample shows about 180,000 distinct CDR3 sequences, approximately 96% of them seen only once. The sequenced sample consisted of CD4+ T cells from PBMCs. The receptors were sampled from a human donor with multiple sclerosis.

V and J are TRBV6-5 and TRBJ2-1; tentative D call: TRBD2 (5 bases). Germline CDR1 reads MNHEY; CDR2 reads SVGAGI. The CDR3 runs 13 residues. Trimming removed 5 bases from V and 6 bases from J, with 11 bases in between. The CDR3 here is CASSMTGVNEQFF. The CDR3 nucleotides read TGTGCCAGCAGTATGACCGGGGTCAATGAGCAGTTCTTC.

The rearrangement joins TRBV30 to TRBJ1-1, with D unresolved. The CDR3 is 13 residues long. Germline lookup yields CDR1 GTSNPN and CDR2 SVGIG (reference sequence). Trimming took off 3 bases at V and 2 bases at J, with 10 bases between the two ends. This CDR3 reads CAWSFNSNTEAFF. The DNA of the CDR3 is TGTGCCTGGAGCTTCAACTCCAACACTGAAGCTTTCTTT.

J is TRBJ1-4 and V is TRBV28; D remains unclear. The germline CDR1 and CDR2 sequences are MDHEN and SYDVKM. Trimming cost V 6 bases and J 5 bases, with 1 base left between them. The length of the CDR3 is 10 residues. The CDR3 spells CASRNEKLFF. CDR3 bases: TGTGCCAGCAGAAATGAAAAACTGTTTTTT.